The present T cell receptor (beta chain) was sequenced within a study of T cell repertoires in cytomegalovirus infection. Comments on this clonotype: Its antigen is still unknown.

This CDR3 spans 13 amino acids. V dropped 6 bases and J dropped 8; count of bases not matched to a gene: 5. TCRdb used MiXCR to reprocess the reads, holding one entry per CDR3 protein. The data hold some 940,000 distinct CDR3 sequences, with less than 35% observed a single time. Here the sequenced sample was cultured CD8+ T cells from PBMCs, taken from culture after CMV antigen stimulation. The chain couples TRBV12-3 or TRBV12-4 to TRBJ2-1, with 9 bases matching TRBD1. The source of this sequence is a human donor in good health (CMV status not recorded). Some clones in this sample may be carry-over from other donors' samples. Here the CDR3 reads CASSRQGVDEQFF. Written as DNA, the CDR3 is TGTGCCAGCAGCCGACAGGGGGTCGATGAGCAGTTCTTC.